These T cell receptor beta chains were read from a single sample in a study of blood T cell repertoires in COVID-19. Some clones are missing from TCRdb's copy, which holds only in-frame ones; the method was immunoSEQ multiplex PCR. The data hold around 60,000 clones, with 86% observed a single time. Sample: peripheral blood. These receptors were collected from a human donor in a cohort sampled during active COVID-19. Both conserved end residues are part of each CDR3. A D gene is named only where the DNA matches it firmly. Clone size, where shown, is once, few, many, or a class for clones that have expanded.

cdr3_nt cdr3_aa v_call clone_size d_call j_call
TGTGCCAGCAGCTTAGCTACAGGTTATTACAATGAGCAGTTCTTC CASSLATGYYNEQFF TRBV7-2 . . TRBJ2-1
TGTGCCAGCAGCTTAGATCTGGGGGGAAGGGCAGATACGCAGTATTTT CASSLDLGGRADTQYF TRBV7-9 . . TRBJ2-3
TGTGCCAGCAGTTTACGTACAGGGACCCTTAATCAGCCCCAGCATTTT CASSLRTGTLNQPQHF TRBV28 . . TRBJ1-5
TGCAGCGTGACAAGACAGGATTTTAACTATGGCTACACCTTC CSVTRQDFNYGYTF TRBV29-1 . . TRBJ1-2
TGTGCCATCAGCCCCGGGACATTGATGAACACTGAAGCTTTCTTT CAISPGTLMNTEAFF TRBV10-3 . . TRBJ1-1
TGTGCCACCAGCTCATCAGACTATAGCAATCAGCCCCAGCATTTT CATSSSDYSNQPQHF TRBV15 . . TRBJ1-5
TGTGCCAGCAGCTTAAGTAGGGGAACCGGGGAGCTGTTTTTT CASSLSRGTGELFF TRBV7-3 . . TRBJ2-2
TGTGCCAGCAGCGTGGACAGTTTAGGCCTTGAAGCTTTCTTT CASSVDSLGLEAFF TRBV9 . . TRBJ1-1
TGTGCCAGCAGCCACTGGGGTGGCGGGATAACCCCCTACGAGCAGTACTTC CASSHWGGGITPYEQYF TRBV7-2 . . TRBJ2-7
TGTGCCAGCAGTGAACTGACAGGTGGATACACTGAAGCTTTCTTT CASSELTGGYTEAFF TRBV6-1 . . TRBJ1-1
TGTGCCACCGATCGGGGGGAGGAGCAGTACTTC CATDRGEEQYF TRBV24-1 . TRBD2 TRBJ2-7
TGCAGTGCCCGGCGGCTCTACGAGCAGTACTTC CSARRLYEQYF TRBV20-1 . . TRBJ2-7
TGTGCCAGCAGCCGGTCGGGACAGTTTGGCTACACCTTC CASSRSGQFGYTF TRBV3-1/TRBV3-2 . TRBD1 TRBJ1-2
TGTGCCAGCAGCTTAACGTTAGGCGGAGAGACCCAGTACTTC CASSLTLGGETQYF TRBV7-2 . . TRBJ2-5
TGTGCCAGCAGTTACTCGAGAGTGGGACACTTTTACGAGCAGTACTTC CASSYSRVGHFYEQYF TRBV6-6 few . TRBJ2-7
TGTGCCAGCGGACACAGGGAGCAGTTCTTC CASGHREQFF TRBV28 . . TRBJ2-1
TGCGCCAGCAGCCAACCCGACAGGGCTGGAAACACCATATATTTT CASSQPDRAGNTIYF TRBV4-1 . TRBD1 TRBJ1-3
TGTGCCAGCAGTCGAGGGGGCACCGGGGAGCTGTTTTTT CASSRGGTGELFF TRBV6-5 . . TRBJ2-2
TGTGCCAGCAGCTCCCGGGACAGGGGACCAACTAATGAAAAACTGTTTTTT CASSSRDRGPTNEKLFF TRBV7-2 . TRBD1 TRBJ1-4
TGTGCCAGTAGTGTACCGGGACTAGCGGGAGGGCACAATGAGCAGTTCTTC CASSVPGLAGGHNEQFF TRBV19 . TRBD2 TRBJ2-1
TGTGCCAGCAGTTACTCCGGGGACACCAAAGTCTATGGCTACACCTTC CASSYSGDTKVYGYTF TRBV6-5 . . TRBJ1-2
TGTGCCAGCTCACCTCTCGGGACAGGGTCTGAGCCCCAGCATTTT CASSPLGTGSEPQHF TRBV18 . TRBD1 TRBJ1-5
TGTGCCAGCAGCCCCGGATCCGGACAGGTTGGGGTAAACACTGAAGCTTTCTTT CASSPGSGQVGVNTEAFF TRBV7-9 . TRBD1 TRBJ1-1
TGTGCCAGCAGCTTAAGCGGGGCGAATGAAAAACTGTTTTTT CASSLSGANEKLFF TRBV7-3 . . TRBJ1-4
TGTGCCAGCAGCGCACAGGGGGCAGACACCATATATTTT CASSAQGADTIYF TRBV9 . TRBD1 TRBJ1-3
TGTGCCATCAGGACGCTAGCGGGAGGGCCCGGCGGGGAGCTGTTTTTT CAIRTLAGGPGGELFF TRBV10-3 . TRBD2 TRBJ2-2
TGTGCCAGCTCACCATCGAATAGCGGGAGGCCAAACACCGGGGAGCTGTTTTTT CASSPSNSGRPNTGELFF TRBV18 once TRBD2 TRBJ2-2
TGTGCCAGCAGCTTAGATCAGGGGCTCTACTACGAGCAGTACTTC CASSLDQGLYYEQYF TRBV7-3 . . TRBJ2-7
TGCGCCAGCAGTTCTAGCGGGGGGGAGCAGTTCTTC CASSSSGGEQFF TRBV10-1 . TRBD2 TRBJ2-1
TGTGCCAGCGCGTCCCTATACTATGGCTACACCTTC CASASLYYGYTF TRBV28 . . TRBJ1-2
TGCGCCAGCAGGGACAGGGTGAAATACGAGCAGTACTTC CASRDRVKYEQYF TRBV10-2 . TRBD1 TRBJ2-7
TGTGCCAGCAGTAGGACACCCTACGAGCAGTACTTC CASSRTPYEQYF TRBV25-1 . . TRBJ2-7
TGTGCCAGCAGTTACGGGACTAGCGGGAAGTACGAGCAGTACTTC CASSYGTSGKYEQYF TRBV6-5 once TRBD2 TRBJ2-7
TGTGCCAGCAGCTTAGATGGGCGGGTGGGGAATGAGCAGTTCTTC CASSLDGRVGNEQFF TRBV11-3 . . TRBJ2-1
TGTGCCAGCAGCTACAGGAGCTCCTACGAGCAGTACTTC CASSYRSSYEQYF TRBV7-2 . . TRBJ2-7
TGCGCCAGCAGCCCTCTAGGACTAGGAGGTAATGAGCAGTTCTTC CASSPLGLGGNEQFF TRBV4-1 . TRBD2 TRBJ2-1
TGCAGTGCTAGTATCCGTTACAGCTACAATGAGCAGTTCTTC CSASIRYSYNEQFF TRBV20-1 . . TRBJ2-1
TGTGCCAGCAGCTTAGCGCGGGAGGGCAGGGTTGAGTTCTTC CASSLAREGRVEFF TRBV11-1 few TRBD2 TRBJ2-1
TGTGCCAGCAGCCTACCTACCTCACAGGGGGCGAAGAGTAATTCACCCCTCCACTTT CASSLPTSQGAKSNSPLHF TRBV7-2 . TRBD1 TRBJ1-6
TGTGCCAGCACCGGAGACAGGGGAGGCAGTGGCTACACCTTC CASTGDRGGSGYTF TRBV27 . TRBD1 TRBJ1-2
TGTGCCAGCAGCTTAACCCCGGGACAGGGGAATCAGCCCCAGCATTTT CASSLTPGQGNQPQHF TRBV7-2 . TRBD1 TRBJ1-5